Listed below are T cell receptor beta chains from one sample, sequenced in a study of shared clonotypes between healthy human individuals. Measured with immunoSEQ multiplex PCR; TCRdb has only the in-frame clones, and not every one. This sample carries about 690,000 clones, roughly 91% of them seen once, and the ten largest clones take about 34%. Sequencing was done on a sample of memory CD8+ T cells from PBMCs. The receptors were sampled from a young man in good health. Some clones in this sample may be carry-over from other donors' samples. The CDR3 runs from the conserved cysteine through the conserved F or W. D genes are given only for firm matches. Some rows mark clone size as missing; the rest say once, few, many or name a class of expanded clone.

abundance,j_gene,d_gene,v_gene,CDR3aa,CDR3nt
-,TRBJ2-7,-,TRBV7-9,CASSKVAEQYF,TGTGCCAGCAGCAAAGTCGCTGAGCAGTACTTC
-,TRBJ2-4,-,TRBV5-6,CASSLLTGKLDF,TGTGCCAGCAGCTTATTAACAGGGAAGTTGGACTTC
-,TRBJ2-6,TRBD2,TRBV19,CASRMGGNGANVLTF,TGTGCCAGTAGGATGGGGGGGAATGGGGCCAACGTCCTGACTTTC
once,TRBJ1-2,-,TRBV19,CASTERQRGYGYTF,TGTGCCAGTACAGAGAGACAGCGCGGCTATGGCTACACCTTC
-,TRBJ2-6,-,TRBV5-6,CASSFTGEGNSGWANVLTF,TGTGCCAGCAGCTTCACAGGGGAGGGGAACTCTGGGTGGGCCAACGTCCTGACTTTC
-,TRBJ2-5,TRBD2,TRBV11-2,CASSDRWTSQETQYF,TGTGCCAGCAGCGATAGGTGGACTAGCCAAGAGACCCAGTACTTC
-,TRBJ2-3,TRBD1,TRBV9,CASSGQEGALADTQYF,TGTGCCAGCAGCGGCCAAGAGGGGGCCCTGGCCGATACGCAGTATTTT
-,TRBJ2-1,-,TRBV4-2,CASSQDLQKSTYNEQFF,TGTGCCAGCAGCCAAGATCTACAGAAGAGCACCTACAATGAGCAGTTCTTC
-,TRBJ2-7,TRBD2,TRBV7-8,CASSEVAGGPYEQYF,TGTGCCAGCAGCGAGGTAGCGGGAGGGCCCTACGAGCAGTACTTC
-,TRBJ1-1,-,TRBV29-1,CSGSDNTEAFF,TGCAGCGGATCGGATAACACTGAAGCTTTCTTT
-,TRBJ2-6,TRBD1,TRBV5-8,CASSYRGAGANVLTF,TGTGCCAGCAGCTACAGGGGAGCTGGGGCCAACGTCCTGACTTTC
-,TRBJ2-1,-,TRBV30,CAWSPAEVQFF,TGTGCCTGGAGCCCCGCTGAGGTGCAGTTCTTC
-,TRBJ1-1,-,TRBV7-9,CASSAGRVTEAFF,TGTGCCAGCAGCGCCGGGAGGGTCACTGAAGCTTTCTTT
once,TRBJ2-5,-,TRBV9,CASSEETGPRETQYF,TGTGCCAGCAGCGAGGAGACAGGTCCCCGGGAGACCCAGTACTTC
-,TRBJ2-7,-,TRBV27,CASSLFGGPYEQYF,TGTGCCAGCAGTTTATTTGGGGGCCCCTACGAGCAGTACTTC
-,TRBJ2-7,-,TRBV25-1,CASEISYEQYF,TGTGCCAGCGAAATCAGCTACGAGCAGTACTTC
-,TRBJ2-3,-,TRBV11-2,CASSFDPEGTQYF,TGTGCCAGCAGCTTCGACCCCGAGGGTACGCAGTATTTT
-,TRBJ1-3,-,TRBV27,CASSLRGFSGNTIYF,TGTGCCAGCAGCCTCAGGGGATTCTCCGGAAACACCATATATTTT
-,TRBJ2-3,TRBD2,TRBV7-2,CASRPGVKREPDTQYF,TGTGCCAGCAGGCCGGGAGTGAAGCGGGAGCCCGATACGCAGTATTTT
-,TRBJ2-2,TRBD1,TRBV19,CALGTGDTGELFF,TGTGCCTTGGGGACAGGGGACACCGGGGAGCTGTTTTTT
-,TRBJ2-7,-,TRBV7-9,CASSFGGHEQYF,TGTGCCAGCAGCTTTGGGGGGCACGAGCAGTACTTC
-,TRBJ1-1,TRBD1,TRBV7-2,CASSFGQGFTEAFF,TGTGCCAGCAGCTTTGGACAGGGATTCACTGAAGCTTTCTTT
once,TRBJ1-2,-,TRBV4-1,CASSQTPASGGYTF,TGCGCCAGCAGCCAGACCCCCGCCAGCGGGGGCTACACCTTC
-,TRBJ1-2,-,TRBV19,CASSPLPGYSYGYTF,TGTGCCAGTAGCCCTCTCCCGGGTTACTCCTATGGCTACACCTTC
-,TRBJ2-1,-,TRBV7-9,CASSSRTEHNEQFF,TGTGCCAGCAGCTCCCGGACAGAGCACAATGAGCAGTTCTTC
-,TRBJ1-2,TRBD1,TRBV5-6,CASTQAVTGGRYGYTF,TGTGCCAGCACACAAGCCGTAACAGGGGGCAGATATGGCTACACCTTC
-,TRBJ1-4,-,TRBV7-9,CASSTRTESNEKLFF,TGTGCCAGCAGCACCCGGACGGAATCTAATGAAAAACTGTTTTTT
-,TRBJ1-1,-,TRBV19,CASSDLTNTEAFF,TGTGCCAGTAGTGATTTGACGAACACTGAAGCTTTCTTT
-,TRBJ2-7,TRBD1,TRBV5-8,CASSLALGQGFYEQYF,TGTGCCAGCAGCTTGGCCCTGGGACAGGGTTTTTACGAGCAGTACTTC
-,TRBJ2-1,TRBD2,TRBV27,CASSNRELAGDEQFF,TGTGCCAGCAGTAACCGGGAACTAGCGGGAGATGAGCAGTTCTTC
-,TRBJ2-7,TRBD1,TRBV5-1,CASSPRTGPDYEQYF,TGCGCCAGCAGCCCACGGACAGGGCCGGACTACGAGCAGTACTTC
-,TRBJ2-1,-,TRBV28,CASSLTGRSGEQFF,TGTGCCAGCAGTTTGACTGGGAGATCTGGTGAGCAGTTCTTC
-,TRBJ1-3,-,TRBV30,CAWSVSLSGNTIYF,TGTGCCTGGAGTGTAAGTCTCTCTGGAAACACCATATATTTT
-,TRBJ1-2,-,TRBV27,CASSFQGGWNGYTF,TGTGCCAGCAGTTTTCAGGGAGGTTGGAATGGCTACACCTTC
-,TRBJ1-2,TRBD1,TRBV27,CASRGQGVYGYTF,TGTGCCAGCAGGGGACAGGGGGTCTATGGCTACACCTTC
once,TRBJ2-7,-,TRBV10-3,CAITEGYSYEQYF,TGTGCCATCACCGAAGGTTACTCCTACGAGCAGTACTTC
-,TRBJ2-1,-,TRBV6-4,CASITRALVVDEQFF,TGTGCCAGCATAACACGGGCCTTAGTGGTGGATGAGCAGTTCTTC
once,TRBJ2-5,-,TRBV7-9,CASRDSRETQYF,TGTGCCAGCAGAGACTCCCGGGAGACCCAGTACTTC
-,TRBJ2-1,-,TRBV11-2,CASSLSGPYNEQFF,TGTGCCAGCAGCTTGTCAGGGCCTTACAATGAGCAGTTCTTC
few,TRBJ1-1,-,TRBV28,CASSLRTEAFF,TGTGCCAGCAGTTTAAGGACTGAAGCTTTCTTT
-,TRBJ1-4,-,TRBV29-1,CSVGQDGATNEKLFF,TGCAGCGTTGGACAGGACGGCGCAACTAATGAAAAACTGTTTTTT
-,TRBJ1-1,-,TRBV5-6,CASSLGEGTEAFF,TGTGCCAGCAGCTTGGGGGAAGGCACTGAAGCTTTCTTT
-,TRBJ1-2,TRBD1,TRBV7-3,CASSFDRGRDYTF,TGTGCCAGCAGCTTCGACAGGGGGCGCGACTACACCTTC
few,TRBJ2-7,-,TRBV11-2,CASSLRTATTYEQYF,TGTGCCAGCAGCCTAAGGACAGCTACCACCTACGAGCAGTACTTC
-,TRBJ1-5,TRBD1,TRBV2,CASSLGQGVFNQPQHF,TGTGCCAGCAGCTTGGGACAGGGGGTGTTCAATCAGCCCCAGCATTTT
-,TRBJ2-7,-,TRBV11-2,CASSLGPTQTYEQYF,TGTGCCAGCAGCTTAGGGCCGACCCAAACCTACGAGCAGTACTTC
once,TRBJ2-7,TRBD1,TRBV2,CASIPGQGLHEQYF,TGTGCCAGCATTCCGGGACAGGGGCTCCACGAGCAGTACTTC
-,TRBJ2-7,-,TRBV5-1,CASSADPTDFSYEQYF,TGCGCCAGCAGCGCCGACCCGACAGACTTCTCCTACGAGCAGTACTTC
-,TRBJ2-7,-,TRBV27,CASRHRARGDYEQYF,TGTGCCAGCAGGCATCGAGCCAGGGGGGACTACGAGCAGTACTTC
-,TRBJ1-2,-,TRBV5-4,CASSLAVQAAYGYTF,TGTGCCAGCAGCTTGGCCGTACAGGCCGCCTATGGCTACACCTTC